The 2 T cell receptor beta chains given below trace back to one sample, sequenced in a study of identical twins. MiXCR, run by TCRdb on the 5' RACE reads, gives a single entry per CDR3 protein. The table has approximately 410,000 distinct CDR3 sequences, about 18% seen once. The sequenced material came from naive T cells sorted from blood. These receptors were taken from a middle-aged man in good health.

V gene TRBV6-5 combines with J gene TRBJ2-1; TRBD1 agrees at 7 bases. Germline lookup yields CDR1 MNHEY and CDR2 SVGAGI. The junction had 13 bases not matched to a gene; V was cut back by 8 bases and J by 9 bases. This CDR3 spans 14 amino acids. The CDR3 protein is CASRWRQGWGEQFF. DNA for the CDR3: TGTGCCAGCCGTTGGAGACAGGGCTGGGGTGAGCAGTTCTTC.

Many counts were recorded for this clonotype. This chain joins TRBV5-1 and TRBJ2-7; TRBD2 matches 12 bases. Per the germline V gene, CDR1 is SGHRS and CDR2 is YFSETQ. This CDR3 has 17 residues. V lost 2 bases and J lost 0; bases outside the gene matches: 6. CDR3 sequence: CASSFSRTSGASYEQYF. CDR3 in DNA: TGCGCCAGCAGCTTCTCCCGGACTAGCGGGGCCTCCTACGAGCAGTACTTC.